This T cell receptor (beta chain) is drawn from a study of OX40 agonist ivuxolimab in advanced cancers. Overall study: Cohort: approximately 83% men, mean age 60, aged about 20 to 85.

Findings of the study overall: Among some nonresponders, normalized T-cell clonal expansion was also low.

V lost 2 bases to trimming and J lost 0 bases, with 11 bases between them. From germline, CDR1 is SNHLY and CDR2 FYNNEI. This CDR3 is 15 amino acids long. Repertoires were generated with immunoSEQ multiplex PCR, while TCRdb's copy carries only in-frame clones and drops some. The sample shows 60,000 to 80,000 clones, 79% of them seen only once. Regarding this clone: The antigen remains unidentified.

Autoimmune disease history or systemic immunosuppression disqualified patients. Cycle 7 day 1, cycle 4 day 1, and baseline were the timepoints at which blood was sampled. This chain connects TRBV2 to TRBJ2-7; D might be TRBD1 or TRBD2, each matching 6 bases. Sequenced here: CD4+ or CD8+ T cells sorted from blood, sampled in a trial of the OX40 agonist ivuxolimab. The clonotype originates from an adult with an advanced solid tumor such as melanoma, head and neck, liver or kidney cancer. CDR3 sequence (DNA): TGTGCCAGCAGTGAACCGGGGGCTTTCTCCTACGAGCAGTACTTC. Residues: CASSEPGAFSYEQYF.